The rows below give T cell receptor beta chains drawn from one sample of a study of T cell responses to AZD1222 COVID-19 vaccine. The table came from immunoSEQ multiplex PCR; TCRdb's copy has only in-frame clones and leaves some out. Of around 130,000 clones detected, about 86% appear once; the ten largest clones hold around 12%. The material was peripheral blood, obtained on day 0 of AZD1222 vaccination. The receptors come from an adult in good health. The CDR3 runs from the conserved cysteine through the conserved F or W. A D gene is named only where the DNA matches it firmly. Rows give clone size only sometimes, using once, few, many, or a class for an expanded clone.

v_gene	abundance	j_gene	d_gene	CDR3nt	CDR3aa
TRBV7-9	NA	TRBJ2-2	NA	TGTGCCAGCAGCTTGGAGGGACACACCGGGGAGCTGTTTTTT	CASSLEGHTGELFF
TRBV7-3	many	TRBJ2-1	TRBD1	TGTGCCAGCAGCCCCGGACAGGGGGATCGTGAGCAGTTCTTC	CASSPGQGDREQFF
TRBV3-1/TRBV3-2	once	TRBJ1-6	NA	TGTGCCAGCAGCCATCGAGGCTCCTATAATTCACCCCTCCACTTT	CASSHRGSYNSPLHF
TRBV7-9	NA	TRBJ1-5	NA	TGTGCCAGCAGCTCCTCGGGGGTGAGGCAGCCCCAGCATTTT	CASSSSGVRQPQHF
TRBV9	few	TRBJ1-1	NA	TGTGCCAGCAGCGTAGTAACATCGAACACTGAAGCTTTCTTT	CASSVVTSNTEAFF
TRBV7-9	once	TRBJ1-4	NA	TGTGCCAGCAGCGTAGGGGGAGGGAGAGAAAAACTGTTTTTT	CASSVGGGREKLFF
TRBV4-1	NA	TRBJ2-7	TRBD2	TGCGCCAGCAGCCGCCGGACTAGCGGAGACTACGAGCAGTACTTC	CASSRRTSGDYEQYF
TRBV4-1	few	TRBJ2-7	TRBD2	TGCGCCAGCAGCCGCGGTTGGGTTGAGGGCGGGGGGCCGTACGAGCAGTACTTC	CASSRGWVEGGGPYEQYF
TRBV6-2/TRBV6-3	NA	TRBJ1-5	NA	TGTGCCAGCAGTGGGAGTCGGAATCAGCCCCAGCATTTT	CASSGSRNQPQHF
TRBV27	NA	TRBJ2-5	NA	TGTGCCAGCTACGATGGGCCAATTGGGACCCAGTACTTC	CASYDGPIGTQYF
TRBV7-3	NA	TRBJ2-1	TRBD2	TGTGCCAGCAGCGCGACCGGGACTAGCGGGGAGTGGAATGAGCAGTTCTTC	CASSATGTSGEWNEQFF
TRBV29-1	NA	TRBJ2-7	NA	TGCAGCGTTGACCTACTCGGTGCAGGGACCTCCTACGAGCAGTACTTC	CSVDLLGAGTSYEQYF
TRBV7-3	NA	TRBJ1-1	NA	TGTGCCAGCAGCTTACTTCCCGGGACGGGATTAAACACTGAAGCTTTCTTT	CASSLLPGTGLNTEAFF
TRBV11-1	NA	TRBJ1-1	TRBD1	TGTGCCAGCAGCAGAAACAGGGGGCGTCTCCTAACTGAAGCTCTCTTT	CASSRNRGRLLTEALF
TRBV30	NA	TRBJ1-6	NA	TGTGCCTGGAGTCGGCCCCCGTTTTCGACACCCCTCCACTTT	CAWSRPPFSTPLHF
TRBV3-1/TRBV3-2	once	TRBJ1-1	TRBD1	TGTGCCAGCAGCCGCGACAGGGGTTTGGAAGCTTTCTTT	CASSRDRGLEAFF
TRBV29-1	many	TRBJ2-2	TRBD2	TGCAGCGCCACTCTCCGGGGGGGATTGAACACCGGGGAGCTGTTTTTT	CSATLRGGLNTGELFF
TRBV5-4	NA	TRBJ2-1	NA	TGTGCCAGCAGCTTGTATCAAAACCAATACAATGAGCAGTTCTTC	CASSLYQNQYNEQFF
TRBV2	NA	TRBJ2-2	TRBD2	TGTGCCAGCAGGAGGGGGACTAGCGGAAAAACGAACACCGGGGAGCTGTTTTTT	CASRRGTSGKTNTGELFF